These 12 T cell receptor beta chains share one sample of origin, sequenced in a study of early T cells in non-severe SARS-CoV-2 infection. TCRdb reanalysed the 5' RACE reads using MiXCR and keeps one entry per CDR3 protein. The sample records roughly 20,000 distinct CDR3 sequences, around 3.5% being singletons. Sequencing was done on a sample of whole blood. These receptors all come from an adult who was a healthcare worker with PCR-confirmed SARS-CoV-2 infection or an uninfected control (not recorded which).

This clonotype has at least ten counts. The chain employs TRBV2 and TRBJ1-4, with D possibly matching TRBD1 (5 bases). This CDR3 comprises 15 residues. Germline assignment: CDR1 SNHLY and CDR2 FYNNEI. Trimming removed 8 bases at V and 0 bases at J, with 13 bases between. The CDR3 protein is CASGGTASTNEKLFF. The CDR3 bases are TGTGCCAGCGGGGGGACGGCTTCAACTAATGAAAAACTGTTTTTT.

This clonotype occurred many times. The chain combines TRBV9 with TRBJ2-2; the match to TRBD1 covers 8 bases. Germline V lookup: CDR1 SGDLS, CDR2 YYNGEE. V lost 0 bases, J lost 5 bases, and 3 bases stayed unmatched. The CDR3 has 15 residues. DNA of the CDR3: TGTGCCAGCAGCGTAGGGGACAGGTTAACCGGGGAGCTGTTTTTT. Its translation is CASSVGDRLTGELFF.

The chain joins TRBV18 to TRBJ2-2; the match to TRBD1 covers 7 bases. The V gene's germline CDR1 is KGHSH and CDR2 LQKENI. Trimming cost V 9 bases and J 3 bases; bases outside gene matches: 7. This CDR3 spans 14 amino acids. The CDR3 region has the DNA TGTGCCAGTCAACCGACAGGGCACACCGGGGAGCTGTTTTTT. Protein product: CASQPTGHTGELFF.

This clonotype was recorded many times. The genes are TRBV6-2 or TRBV6-3 and TRBJ1-1; maybe TRBD1 (6 bases). The V end was cut by 2 bases, the J end by 4 bases, with 8 bases between. The CDR3 length is 13 residues. From germline, CDR1 is MNHEY and CDR2 SVGEGT. In nucleotides, the CDR3 is TGTGCCAGCAGTTACCTAGGGGGCACTGAAGCTTTCTTT. This translates into CASSYLGGTEAFF.

By frequency in the sample, this clonotype is medium-sized. The gene calls are TRBV12-3 or TRBV12-4 and TRBJ1-6; possible D gene TRBD1, 6 bases. Trimming removed 7 bases from V and 7 bases from J, with 17 bases in between. CDR3 size: 15 residues. The CDR3 DNA reads as TGTGCCAGCAACCGGGGGGGGACACGCAATTCACCCCTCCACTTT. Its translation: CASNRGGTRNSPLHF.

This clonotype was found a few times. This rearrangement joins TRBV7-6 to TRBJ1-3; D call uncertain. Germline V gene lookup returns CDR1 SGHVS and CDR2 FNYEAQ. The CDR3 sequence is 15 residues long. The V gene lost 3 bases and the J gene lost 4 bases, with 13 bases spanning the gap. The CDR3: CASSLRPLQGNTIYF. The CDR3 DNA sequence: TGTGCCAGCAGCTTGCGACCGTTGCAAGGAAACACCATATATTTT.

This clonotype was found many times. The rearrangement links TRBV24-1 to TRBJ2-7; D could derive from TRBD1 or TRBD2 (6 bases each). Germline CDR1 is KGHDR and CDR2 is SFDVKD. V was pared by 7 bases and J by 0 bases, with 15 bases between. This CDR3 has 15 residues. The CDR3 region has the DNA TGTGCCACCAGCGCAGGGGACTCGAGCTCCTACGAGCAGTACTTC. It codes for CATSAGDSSSYEQYF.

This clonotype was picked up many times. The V and J genes are TRBV3-1 and TRBJ2-6, with D tentatively TRBD1 (5 bases). V lost 4 bases and J lost 0, with 7 bases in between. Germline CDR1 and CDR2: LGHDT and YNNKEL (reference sequence). CDR3 length equals 15 residues. The CDR3 DNA follows: TGTGCCAGCAGCCTAGGGGACTCTGGGGCCAACGTCCTGACTTTC. This translates into CASSLGDSGANVLTF. Full variable domain (rest looked up from reference TRBV3-1 and TRBJ2-6): DTAVSQTPKYLVTQMGNDKSIKCEQNLGHDTMYWYKQDSKKFLKIMFSYNNKELIINETVPNRFSPKSPDKAHLNLHINSLELGDSAVYFCASSLGDSGANVLTFGAGSRLTVL.

This clonotype has at least ten counts. V usage is TRBV4-3 and J usage is TRBJ2-1; 8 positions match TRBD2. V trimming: 0 bases; J trimming: 4 bases; junction bases outside the gene matches: 5. This CDR3 has 16 residues. Germline values: CDR1 LGHNA, CDR2 YSLEER. Here the CDR3 DNA reads TGCGCCAGCAGCCAAGACAACGGGAGGGCATACAATGAGCAGTTCTTC. This gives the protein CASSQDNGRAYNEQFF.

This clonotype was observed many times. CDR3 in amino acids: CASSQDELSGNTIYF. The CDR3 bases are TGTGCCAGCAGCCAAGATGAACTATCTGGAAACACCATATATTTT. The chain joins TRBV3-1 to TRBJ1-3; D remains unclear. There are 15 residues in the CDR3. Trimming cost V 0 bases and J 1 base, with 7 bases left between them. The V gene's germline CDR1 is LGHDT and CDR2 YNNKEL (reference sequence).

Ten or more counts support this clonotype. This rearrangement joins TRBV29-1 to TRBJ2-7; D might be TRBD1 (6 bases). The CDR3 extends over 12 amino acids. The V end lost 6 bases, the J end lost 4 bases, and 13 bases lay between the germline ends. Germline assignment: CDR1 SQVTM and CDR2 ANQGSEA. CDR3 bases: TGCAGCGTACCGGGACACAATTACGAGCAGTACTTC. Its translation: CSVPGHNYEQYF.

Many counts were recorded for this clonotype. CDR3 nucleotide sequence: TGCAGTGCCGAAGGGCCAGGGATAGGAGATCAGCCCCAGCATTTT. Amino acid sequence: CSAEGPGIGDQPQHF. The rearrangement uses TRBV20-1 and TRBJ1-5; TRBD1 might be the D (5 bases). This CDR3 contains 15 residues. V was pared by 6 bases and J by 5 bases, with 20 bases between. Germline V gives CDR1 DFQATT, CDR2 SNEGSKA (reference sequence).